The 13 T cell receptor beta chains presented below share a single source sample, sequenced in a study of cytomegalovirus exposure and HLA in healthy donors. With 60 Vbeta and 13 Jbeta primers, the PCR was carried out. Some clones are missing from TCRdb's copy, which holds only in-frame ones; the method was immunoSEQ multiplex PCR. This sample has 110,000 to 150,000 clones, with roughly 83% found just once. Sequenced input: PBMCs. These TCRs come from a man aged 40-55 years in good health and CMV-seropositive.

The chain combines TRBV11-2 with TRBJ1-3; the D gene is possibly TRBD1 (5 bases). V lost 3 bases and J lost 0, with 9 bases in between. This CDR3 has 15 amino acids. In germline, CDR1 is SGHAT, CDR2 FQNNGV. CDR3 region: CASSFHRFSGNTIYF. The CDR3 DNA sequence: TGTGCCAGCAGCTTTCACAGGTTCTCTGGAAACACCATATATTTT.

This chain links TRBV7-9 with TRBJ2-5, with TRBD1 matching 12 bases. CDR1 SEHNR and CDR2 FQNEAQ come from the germline V gene (reference sequence). This CDR3 has 16 residues. The trim removed 0 bases at V and 5 bases at J, leaving 4 bases unmatched. CDR3 nucleotide sequence: TGTGCCAGCAGCTTAGCTGGGACAGGGGGCTGGGAGACCCAGTACTTC. Amino acid sequence: CASSLAGTGGWETQYF.

A single count supports this clone. J is TRBJ2-7 and V is TRBV11-2; TRBD2 might be the D (6 bases). V shed 2 bases and J shed 2 bases, with 16 bases lying between them. From germline, CDR1 is SGHAT and CDR2 FQNNGV. The CDR3 is 16 residues long. Here the CDR3 reads CASSLFATSSAYEQYF. The CDR3 region has the DNA TGTGCCAGCAGCTTATTCGCTACTAGCTCCGCCTACGAGCAGTACTTC.

This chain joins TRBV19 and TRBJ2-7; 10 nucleotides line up with TRBD1. In germline, CDR1 is LNHDA, CDR2 SQIVND (reference sequence). This CDR3 has 15 residues. J gave up 2 bases and V 5 bases, and 6 bases lay outside the gene matches. CDR3 bases: TGTGCCAGTAGTTTCTCCGGGACAGGGGCCTACGAGCAGTACTTC. It specifies CASSFSGTGAYEQYF. Filled out from reference TRBV19 and TRBJ2-7, the complete variable domain reads DGGITQSPKYLFRKEGQNVTLSCEQNLNHDAMYWYRQDPGQGLRLIYYSQIVNDFQKGDIAEGYSVSREKKESFPLTVTSAQKNPTAFYLCASSFSGTGAYEQYFGPGTRLTVT.

This chain uses TRBV7-2 with TRBJ2-2, with D hard to call. CDR3 size: 15 residues. Trimming pared 0 bases from V and 4 bases from J, leaving 9 bases between. Germline loops: CDR1 SGHTA, CDR2 FQGNSA. The CDR3 sequence is CASSLARVVTGELFF. CDR3 DNA: TGTGCCAGCAGCTTAGCAAGAGTAGTCACCGGGGAGCTGTTTTTT. The full variable domain, completed using reference TRBV7-2 and TRBJ2-2, is GAGVSQSPSNKVTEKGKDVELRCDPISGHTALYWYRQSLGQGLEFLIYFQGNSAPDKSGLPSDRFSAERTGGSVSTLTIQRTQQEDSAVYLCASSLARVVTGELFFGEGSRLTVL.

The V and J genes are TRBV11-2 and TRBJ2-7, with 7 bases that match TRBD1. Germline-derived CDR1 and CDR2 are SGHAT and FQNNGV. The CDR3 is 15 amino acids. V shed 2 bases, J shed 2 bases, and the junction held 6 bases outside the gene matches. The CDR3 sequence is CASSLFTGQAYEQYF. As DNA, the CDR3 is TGTGCCAGCAGCTTATTTACCGGACAGGCCTACGAGCAGTACTTC.

This rearrangement joins TRBV4-3 to TRBJ1-6; D is perhaps TRBD1 (6 bases). The length of the CDR3 is 14 residues. V lost 0 bases to trimming and J lost 10 bases, with 10 bases between them. Per the germline V gene, CDR1 is LGHNA and CDR2 is YSLEER. The DNA of the CDR3 is TGCGCCAGCAGCCAAGAGGGGGGGCAGTCACCCCTCCACTTT. Protein: CASSQEGGQSPLHF.

This chain links TRBV7-2 with TRBJ2-7; weak D call: TRBD2 (6 bases). CDR3 size: 15 residues. Germline V gene lookup returns CDR1 SGHTA and CDR2 FQGNSA. The V end was cut by 0 bases, the J end by 5 bases, with 14 bases between. The CDR3 is CASSLAGGGFHEQYF. CDR3 in DNA: TGTGCCAGCAGCTTAGCGGGGGGTGGGTTCCACGAGCAGTACTTC.

The rearrangement links TRBV30 to TRBJ2-1; 8 bases are shared with TRBD2. The V and J ends lost 4 bases and 7 bases, in that order; junction bases with no gene match: 6. Looked up from germline, CDR1 is GTSNPN and CDR2 is SVGIG (reference sequence). There are 13 residues in the CDR3. The CDR3 nucleotides read TGTGCCTGGATCGGGAGCGGGAGTAATGAGCAGTTCTTC. Its translation is CAWIGSGSNEQFF.

The V and J genes are TRBV7-8 and TRBJ1-1, with a possible D match to TRBD1 (6 bases). V lost 3 bases, J lost 0 bases, and 8 bases lay in between. The CDR3 is 14 residues long. Germline lookup yields CDR1 SGHVS and CDR2 FQNEAQ. For the CDR3, the DNA is TGTGCCAGCAGCTTCCAGGGGATGAACACTGAAGCTTTCTTT. Its protein product is CASSFQGMNTEAFF.

V is TRBV11-2 and J is TRBJ2-1, with D possibly being TRBD2 (5 bases). Germline V lookup: CDR1 SGHAT, CDR2 FQNNGV. The CDR3 is 12 residues long. Trimming removed 3 bases at V and 11 bases at J, with 11 bases between. The CDR3 here is CASSLPAGKQFF. The CDR3 DNA sequence: TGTGCCAGCAGCTTGCCGGCCGGGAAGCAGTTCTTC. Using reference TRBV11-2 and TRBJ2-1 for the parts outside the CDR3, the full variable domain is EAGVAQSPRYKIIEKRQSVAFWCNPISGHATLYWYQQILGQGPKLLIQFQNNGVVDDSQLPKDRFSAERLKGVDSTLKIQPAKLEDSAVYLCASSLPAGKQFFGPGTRLTVL.

The genes are TRBV11-2 and TRBJ2-5; no clear D gene. V lost 5 bases, J lost 0 bases, and 7 bases lay in between. The CDR3 contains 13 residues. In germline, CDR1 is SGHAT, CDR2 FQNNGV. For the CDR3, the DNA is TGTGCCAGCAGCAAGGAGTACCAAGAGACCCAGTACTTC. It codes for CASSKEYQETQYF. The variable domain in full, with the rest retrieved from reference TRBV11-2 and TRBJ2-5, is EAGVAQSPRYKIIEKRQSVAFWCNPISGHATLYWYQQILGQGPKLLIQFQNNGVVDDSQLPKDRFSAERLKGVDSTLKIQPAKLEDSAVYLCASSKEYQETQYFGPGTRLLVL.

The rearrangement uses TRBV20-1 and TRBJ2-1; weak D call: TRBD2 (5 bases). The CDR3 totals 11 residues. Germline V gene sequence: CDR1 DFQATT, CDR2 SNEGSKA (reference sequence). CDR3 in DNA: TGCAGCTTTGTGAGGGCCTTTGAGCAGTTCTTC. It encodes CSFVRAFEQFF.